One and the same sample provided the 27 T cell receptor beta chains below, sequenced in a study of CD8 T cells in Susac syndrome. After extraction with the RNeasy kit, about 0.45 to 1 ug of the RNA was reverse transcribed using random hexamers. One entry per CDR3 protein results from TCRdb running MiXCR on the immunoSEQ multiplex PCR reads. The sample lists around 160,000 distinct CDR3 sequences; around 94% were seen once. Specimen: CD4+ T cells from PBMCs. These receptors came from a human donor in good health.

The gene calls are TRBV19 and TRBJ2-2; D is uncertain. Trimming took off 6 bases at V and 3 bases at J, with 14 bases between the two ends. CDR3 length: 15 amino acids. In germline, CDR1 is LNHDA, CDR2 SQIVND (reference sequence). CDR3 residues: CASSRSSWDTGELFF. Written as DNA, the CDR3 is TGTGCCAGTAGCCGTTCCAGCTGGGACACCGGGGAGCTGTTTTTT.

The chain combines TRBV12-3 or TRBV12-4 with TRBJ2-1; 8 bases map to TRBD2. V was pared by 8 bases and J by 6 bases, with 9 bases of the junction left unmatched. This CDR3 spans 14 amino acids. Here the CDR3 reads CASLGLAGPNEQFF. CDR3 sequence (DNA): TGTGCCAGCCTCGGATTAGCGGGGCCCAATGAGCAGTTCTTC.

The chain has TRBV20-1 and TRBJ1-2; the D is unclear. This CDR3 region has 13 residues. Germline CDR1 DFQATT, CDR2 SNEGSKA (reference sequence). CDR3 in DNA: TGCAGCACCAGAAGCCCAGGAGTAGGGAGCTACACCTTC. This encodes CSTRSPGVGSYTF.

This chain connects TRBV27 to TRBJ2-7; TRBD1 matches at 9 bases. Losses at the gene ends were 6 bases for V and 4 bases for J; bases not matched to a gene: 10. Per germline, CDR1 MNHEY and CDR2 SMNVEV (reference sequence). The CDR3 is 15 residues long. DNA of the CDR3: TGTGCCAGCAGCCGGCCGGGACAGGGTTTGTACGAGCAGTACTTC. Amino acids: CASSRPGQGLYEQYF.

The sample holds a few counts of this clonotype. The rearrangement links TRBV7-2 to TRBJ2-7; 9 bases fit TRBD2. Germline V lookup: CDR1 SGHTA, CDR2 FQGNSA. V lost 3 bases to trimming and J lost 4 bases; unmatched junction nucleotides: 7. The CDR3 has 15 residues. This CDR3 reads CASSLASGGLYEQYF. The CDR3, as DNA: TGTGCCAGCAGCTTGGCCAGCGGGGGGTTGTACGAGCAGTACTTC.

This chain uses TRBV4-3 with TRBJ1-2; 8 bases align to TRBD1. Germline V gene sequence: CDR1 LGHNA, CDR2 YSLEER. The CDR3 is made up of 15 amino acids. V lost 0 bases and J lost 4; bases outside the gene matches: 4. The CDR3 bases are TGCGCCAGCAGCCAAGAGGTGACAGGGGTCTATGGCTACACCTTC. This gives the protein CASSQEVTGVYGYTF.

This chain connects TRBV20-1 to TRBJ2-7, with 8 bases matching TRBD2. CDR3 length equals 16 residues. V lost 0 bases and J lost 6; bases outside the gene matches: 13. Germline CDR1 reads DFQATT; CDR2 reads SNEGSKA (reference sequence). The CDR3 DNA reads TGCAGTGCTAGAGATAGAGGTGCGGGGGGCCGGCTCGAGCAGTACTTC. Protein sequence: CSARDRGAGGRLEQYF.

The chain joins TRBV23-1 to TRBJ2-5; the D gene is possibly TRBD1 (5 bases). TRBV23-1 is filed as an ORF, its function uncertain. This CDR3 is 14 amino acids long. V lost 4 bases and J lost 2, with 11 bases in between. Written as DNA, the CDR3 is TGCGCCAGCAGTCTCAGGGTTGAACAAGAGACCCAGTACTTC. Protein product: CASSLRVEQETQYF.

J is TRBJ2-7 and V is TRBV5-1, with D possibly matching TRBD2 (6 bases). Germline V gene data show CDR1 as SGHRS and CDR2 as YFSETQ. This CDR3 is 12 amino acids long. Trimming left V 2 bases short and J 6 bases short, with 9 bases between. The CDR3 coding sequence is TGCGCCAGCAGCTTCATCGGGGGCGAGCAGTACTTC. As protein: CASSFIGGEQYF.

The J gene is TRBJ2-5, the V gene TRBV13, with D perhaps matching TRBD2 (6 bases). This CDR3 is 14 amino acids long. V gave up 5 bases and J gave up 4 bases, with 14 bases separating them. The germline CDR1 and CDR2 sequences are PRHDT and FYEKMQ (reference sequence). As DNA, the CDR3 is TGTGCCAGCAGCCGGCGGGACGGCGGAGAGACCCAGTACTTC. Translated: CASSRRDGGETQYF.

The chain is built from TRBV20-1 and TRBJ2-7; no definite D call. There are 12 residues in the CDR3. The germline V and J ends were trimmed by 6 bases and 0 bases, with 9 bases remaining between them. The germline V gene has CDR1 DFQATT and CDR2 SNEGSKA (reference sequence). The CDR3 DNA reads TGCAGTGCCAATGGATTCTCCTACGAGCAGTACTTC. Its protein is CSANGFSYEQYF.

This chain connects TRBV9 to TRBJ1-1, with a tentative D call TRBD1 (5 bases). V lost 0 bases to trimming and J lost 3 bases, with 6 bases between them. CDR1 is SGDLS, CDR2 YYNGEE, per germline. The CDR3 has 13 residues. CDR3 nucleotide sequence: TGTGCCAGCAGCGTAGCGGGGGACACTGAAGCTTTCTTT. Encoded protein: CASSVAGDTEAFF.

The CDR3 DNA is TGCGCCAGCAGCCAAGGACTAGCGGGGGACCAACAAGAGACCCAGTACTTC. It codes for CASSQGLAGDQQETQYF. The chain recombines TRBV4-1 with TRBJ2-5; 12 bases align to TRBD2. Trimming cost V 1 base and J 2 bases; bases outside gene matches: 5. The CDR3 totals 17 residues. The germline gives CDR1 MGHRA, CDR2 YSYEKL.

The rearrangement joins TRBV2 to TRBJ1-6; TRBD1 matches at 8 bases. J was trimmed by 10 bases and V by 7 bases; bases with no gene match: 6. Germline V gives CDR1 SNHLY, CDR2 FYNNEI. The CDR3 length is 13 residues. CDR3 sequence reads: CASTGQVLSPLHF. The CDR3 DNA sequence: TGTGCCAGCACGGGACAGGTCTTATCACCCCTCCACTTT.

This chain joins TRBV5-1 and TRBJ2-1; D is possibly TRBD1 (7 bases). The CDR3 spans 15 residues. Germline values: CDR1 SGHRS, CDR2 YFSETQ. Trimming took 3 bases from V and 0 from J, leaving 10 bases between them. The CDR3 nucleotides read TGCGCCAGCAGCTCGGGGGACAGCTCCTACAATGAGCAGTTCTTC. The encoded protein is CASSSGDSSYNEQFF.

The chain links TRBV25-1 to TRBJ1-6, with D uncertain. Germline V gene sequence: CDR1 MGHDK, CDR2 SYGVNS. The CDR3 is 8 residues long. The CDR3 sequence: CGSSPLHF. CDR3 sequence (DNA): TGTGGAAGTTCACCCCTCCACTTT.

CDR3 nucleotides: TGCAGTGCTAGGGGGACGGTTAATTCACCCCTCCACTTT. It codes for CSARGTVNSPLHF. This chain uses TRBV20-1 with TRBJ1-6; maybe TRBD1 (5 bases). Trimming shortened V by 3 bases and J by 6 bases, and 9 bases separated the two germline ends. Germline CDR1 and CDR2: DFQATT and SNEGSKA (reference sequence). CDR3 length: 13 amino acids.

V is TRBV29-1 and J is TRBJ1-1, with a tentative D call TRBD1 (5 bases). The CDR3 totals 12 residues. Germline CDR1 reads SQVTM; CDR2 reads ANQGSEA. V was shortened by 4 bases and J by 6 bases, with 12 bases between the two germline ends. The CDR3 coding sequence is TGCAGCGTTGGAAGGCAAGGGGCTGAAGCTTTCTTT. It is translated as CSVGRQGAEAFF.

This sequence joins TRBV2 and TRBJ2-7; D is uncertain. Trimming took off 6 bases at V and 0 bases at J, with 9 bases between the two ends. Per germline, CDR1 SNHLY and CDR2 FYNNEI. This CDR3 is 13 amino acids long. Here the CDR3 DNA reads TGTGCCAGCAGAACACGCGTCTCCTACGAGCAGTACTTC. This encodes CASRTRVSYEQYF.

The chain carries TRBV18 and TRBJ2-7; possible D gene TRBD2, 5 bases. V shed 2 bases and J shed 3 bases, with 11 bases lying between them. The CDR3 contains 14 residues. The germline V gene encodes CDR1 KGHSH and CDR2 LQKENI. The CDR3: CASSPNGKGYEQYF. The CDR3 bases are TGTGCCAGCTCACCAAACGGGAAGGGCTACGAGCAGTACTTC.

V usage is TRBV6-2 or TRBV6-3 and J usage is TRBJ2-1; 7 nucleotides agree with TRBD1. The CDR3 spans 18 residues. V dropped 0 bases and J dropped 0; count of bases not matched to a gene: 8. The germline CDR1 and CDR2 sequences are MNHEY and SVGEGT. CDR3 DNA sequence: TGTGCCAGCAGTTACTCGATGGTAGGGACAGTCTCCTACAATGAGCAGTTCTTC. It is translated as CASSYSMVGTVSYNEQFF.

The chain couples TRBV15 to TRBJ2-1; 15 positions agree with TRBD2. Germline V gene data show CDR1 as LNHNV and CDR2 as YYDKDF (reference sequence). This CDR3 region has 16 residues. V was pared by 5 bases and J by 10 bases, with 9 bases of the junction left unmatched. In DNA, the CDR3 is TGTGCCACCAGCGGGACTAGCGGGGGGCGGGCAGGGGAGCAGTTCTTC. As protein: CATSGTSGGRAGEQFF.

The chain is built from TRBV18 and TRBJ1-5; TRBD1 is a possible D gene (6 bases). The CDR3 extends over 14 amino acids. Per germline, CDR1 KGHSH and CDR2 LQKENI. V was cut by 6 bases and J by 0 bases, with 9 bases left in between. The DNA of the CDR3 is TGTGCCAGCTCTCACAGGGATAGCAATCAGCCCCAGCATTTT. Encoded protein: CASSHRDSNQPQHF.

This chain uses TRBV6-2 or TRBV6-3 with TRBJ2-2; D is unresolved. V lost 3 bases and J 3 bases, leaving 8 bases between the germline ends. Germline V gene lookup returns CDR1 MNHEY and CDR2 SVGEGT. The CDR3 has 14 amino acids. This CDR3 is CASSYSYYTGELFF. The CDR3 DNA is TGTGCCAGCAGTTATTCGTATTACACCGGGGAGCTGTTTTTT.

The genes are TRBV7-8 and TRBJ1-2, with a tentative D call TRBD1 (6 bases). Germline loops: CDR1 SGHVS, CDR2 FQNEAQ. The CDR3 length is 14 residues. Trimming removed 4 bases at V and 2 bases at J, with 11 bases between. The CDR3 region is CASSSTGSNYGYTF. The CDR3 coding sequence is TGTGCCAGCAGCTCTACAGGGTCGAACTATGGCTACACCTTC.

The V and J genes are TRBV29-1 and TRBJ1-1; D is uncertain. The CDR3 totals 10 residues. In germline, CDR1 is SQVTM, CDR2 ANQGSEA. Deletions cut 7 bases from V and 8 bases from J, with 11 bases between. CDR3 DNA sequence: TGCAGCGGCATGGACCTAGAAGCTTTCTTT. It yields the protein CSGMDLEAFF.

This chain joins TRBV20-1 and TRBJ2-1; tentative D call: TRBD2 (6 bases). Germline V CDR1 and CDR2: DFQATT, SNEGSKA (reference sequence). The CDR3 has 15 residues. V was cut by 0 bases and J by 7 bases, with 16 bases left in between. The DNA for the CDR3 is TGCAGTGCTAGAGATCTTGCGGGGATTGGGAATGAGCAGTTCTTC. Protein product: CSARDLAGIGNEQFF.